These 20 T cell receptor beta chains originate from one sample sequenced in a study of T cells after yellow fever vaccination. TCRdb called the 5' RACE reads again in MiXCR, with one record for every CDR3 protein. Found here are hundreds of thousands of distinct CDR3 sequences, approximately 3.9% of them singletons; the top ten hold about 20%. The sample consisted of PBMCs, taken on the day of the yellow fever booster vaccination. The receptors were gathered from a man aged 18 to 30 who received the YFV17D yellow fever vaccine.

The rearrangement uses TRBV13 and TRBJ2-5; D ambiguous. V lost 5 bases and J 4 bases, leaving 11 bases between the germline ends. The CDR3 spans 13 residues. The germline CDR1 and CDR2 sequences are PRHDT and FYEKMQ (reference sequence). The CDR3 DNA follows: TGTGCCAGCAGCCGCCTAGATCTAGAGACCCAGTACTTC. Translated: CASSRLDLETQYF.

V gene TRBV7-9 combines with J gene TRBJ1-3; D ambiguous. Germline CDR1 reads SEHNR; CDR2 reads FQNEAQ (reference sequence). CDR3 length: 16 amino acids. Trimming shortened V by 5 bases and J by 0 bases, and 14 bases separated the two germline ends. CDR3 in amino acids: CASSPRGASSGNTIYF. CDR3 nucleotides: TGTGCCAGCAGCCCCCGAGGAGCCAGCTCTGGAAACACCATATATTTT.

The V gene is TRBV27, the J gene TRBJ1-2, with TRBD1 matching 8 bases. The CDR3 runs 16 residues. V gave up 3 bases and J gave up 8 bases; unmatched junction bases: 14. The V gene's germline CDR1 is MNHEY and CDR2 SMNVEV (reference sequence). CDR3 protein: CASSFLQGAISGGYTF. CDR3 nucleotides: TGTGCCAGCAGTTTTTTGCAGGGGGCTATTTCGGGCGGCTACACCTTC.

This clonotype was observed at least ten times. The chain recombines TRBV7-9 with TRBJ2-7, with D tentatively TRBD2 (6 bases). V lost 5 bases and J lost 3, with 11 bases in between. This CDR3 is built from 13 residues. Per germline, CDR1 SEHNR and CDR2 FQNEAQ (reference sequence). CDR3 sequence: CASSPRSGYEQYV. The CDR3 nucleotides are TGTGCCAGCAGCCCACGTAGCGGCTACGAGCAGTACGTC.

This clonotype has ten or more counts. The rearrangement links TRBV12-3 or TRBV12-4 to TRBJ1-2; a weak D match, TRBD1 (6 bases). The CDR3 length is 14 residues. Trimming cost V 8 bases and J 2 bases, with 15 bases left between them. The CDR3: CASLPDRSNYGYTF. The DNA for the CDR3 is TGTGCCAGCCTCCCCGACAGGTCCAACTATGGCTACACCTTC.

This clonotype has at least ten counts. A read error may produce the germline difference seen at one junction end. The rearrangement joins TRBV20-1 to TRBJ2-3, with 9 bases lining up with TRBD2. Germline V lookup: CDR1 DFQATT, CDR2 SNEGSKA (reference sequence). The CDR3 is 17 amino acids. The CDR3 DNA follows: TGCAGTGCGAGAGGGACTAGCAGCTTCGCTAGCACAGATACGCAGTATTTT. Translating gives CSARGTSSFASTDTQYF.

CDR3 sequence (DNA): TGCGCCAGCAGTTGGGGCTCTGGAAACACCATATATTTT. Translation gives CASSWGSGNTIYF. The chain is built from TRBV5-1 and TRBJ1-3; D remains unclear. Germline V CDR1 and CDR2: SGHRS, YFSETQ. The V and J ends lost 5 bases and 0 bases respectively, with 6 bases between them. The CDR3 is made up of 13 amino acids.

The table lists this clonotype with many counts. This chain uses TRBV7-9 with TRBJ2-3, with 9 bases lining up with TRBD2. The ends lost 2 bases at V and 2 bases at J; junction bases unmatched: 8. CDR3 length: 17 amino acids. Germline CDR1 is SEHNR and CDR2 is FQNEAQ (reference sequence). Here the CDR3 reads CASSLPRASGDTDTQYF. The CDR3 DNA follows: TGTGCCAGCAGCTTACCCCGGGCTAGCGGGGACACAGATACGCAGTATTTT.

This clonotype turned up a few times. This sequence joins TRBV19 and TRBJ1-1; TRBD1 matches 7 bases. V lost 10 bases to trimming and J lost 5 bases; unmatched junction nucleotides: 7. Germline V gene lookup returns CDR1 LNHDA and CDR2 SQIVND (reference sequence). This CDR3 is 12 amino acids long. In DNA form, the CDR3 reads TGTGCCATCAGGGGGGGGCAGACTGAAGCTTTCTTT. Protein product: CAIRGGQTEAFF.

In its sample, this clonotype was seen many times. The chain uses TRBV5-1 and TRBJ1-5, with 7 bases lining up with TRBD1. From germline, CDR1 is SGHRS and CDR2 YFSETQ. Trimming at V came to 5 bases and at J to 6 bases, leaving 8 bases not matched to a gene. The CDR3 totals 14 residues. The CDR3: CASRTDREAQPQHF. CDR3 in DNA: TGCGCCAGCAGAACCGACAGGGAGGCTCAGCCCCAGCATTTT.

This clonotype was recorded many times. V gene TRBV24-1 combines with J gene TRBJ2-5; D might be TRBD1 (6 bases). Germline V gene data show CDR1 as KGHDR and CDR2 as SFDVKD. The CDR3 runs to 13 residues. V was shortened by 2 bases and J by 4 bases, with 7 bases between the two germline ends. The CDR3: CATSDWTAETQYF. The DNA of the CDR3 is TGTGCCACCAGTGATTGGACAGCAGAGACCCAGTACTTC.

This clonotype was observed many times. The chain has TRBV4-3 and TRBJ2-2; TRBD1 matches 9 bases. The CDR3 consists of 19 residues. V was clipped by 3 bases and J by 3 bases; unmatched bases: 14. CDR1 and CDR2 (germline): LGHNA, YSLEER. The CDR3 DNA reads as TGCGCCAGCAGCCAGGCTAGCCCGGGACAGGGAATGGACACCGGGGAGCTGTTTTTT. This translates into CASSQASPGQGMDTGELFF.

This clonotype was counted ten times or more. This chain uses TRBV10-3 with TRBJ2-3, with a tentative D call TRBD2 (5 bases). CDR1 and CDR2 (germline): ENHRY, SYGVKD. V lost 2 bases, J lost 0 bases, and 9 bases lay in between. The CDR3 is 15 residues long. CDR3 in amino acids: CAISESGISTDTQYF. The DNA of the CDR3 is TGTGCCATCAGTGAGAGCGGAATTAGCACAGATACGCAGTATTTT.

The gene calls are TRBV7-2 and TRBJ1-4; D is unresolved. Germline V gene lookup returns CDR1 SGHTA and CDR2 FQGNSA. The CDR3 consists of 15 residues. The V and J ends lost 5 bases and 5 bases respectively, with 15 bases between them. CDR3 loop: CASSPNPGGNEKLFF. In DNA, the CDR3 is TGTGCCAGCAGCCCGAACCCGGGAGGGAATGAAAAACTGTTTTTT. Based on the CDR3 plus reference TRBV7-2 and TRBJ1-4, the full variable domain is GAGVSQSPSNKVTEKGKDVELRCDPISGHTALYWYRQSLGQGLEFLIYFQGNSAPDKSGLPSDRFSAERTGGSVSTLTIQRTQQEDSAVYLCASSPNPGGNEKLFFGSGTQLSVL.

The chain is built from TRBV7-2 and TRBJ1-5; 7 bases map to TRBD1. After removal of 5 bases from V and 7 bases from J, the junction contained 2 bases not matched to a gene. This CDR3 spans 12 amino acids. Germline CDR1 SGHTA, CDR2 FQGNSA. CDR3 loop: CASSTGDQPQHF. In DNA, the CDR3 is TGTGCCAGCAGCACAGGGGACCAGCCCCAGCATTTT.

This clonotype was seen only a few times. The chain joins TRBV12-3 or TRBV12-4 to TRBJ2-3, with a tentative D call TRBD2 (5 bases). V was clipped by 3 bases and J by 0 bases, with 16 bases between them. The CDR3 covers 17 residues. CDR3 region: CASSFPGIVTSTDTQYF. CDR3 DNA sequence: TGTGCCAGCAGTTTTCCGGGAATTGTGACTAGCACAGATACGCAGTATTTT.

This clonotype was recorded many times. The gene calls are TRBV11-2 and TRBJ2-3; no reliable D call. With 7 bases removed from V and 2 bases from J, the gap between germline ends came to 13 bases. The CDR3 spans 14 residues. CDR1 is SGHAT, CDR2 FQNNGV, per germline. The CDR3 reads CASTSGFLTDTQYF. In DNA form, the CDR3 reads TGTGCCAGCACCTCGGGCTTTCTCACAGATACGCAGTATTTT.

This clonotype was seen ten or more times. The chain combines TRBV7-9 with TRBJ2-1; D not resolved. V was clipped by 3 bases and J by 0 bases, with 6 bases between them. The CDR3 loop spans 14 amino acids. Germline loops: CDR1 SEHNR, CDR2 FQNEAQ (reference sequence). DNA for the CDR3: TGTGCCAGCAGCTTCCGTCCCTCCTACAATGAGCAGTTCTTC. Protein sequence: CASSFRPSYNEQFF.

This clonotype has ten or more counts. The chain links TRBV2 to TRBJ2-7; no firm D call. The V gene lost 2 bases and the J gene lost 2 bases, with 7 bases spanning the gap. The CDR3 runs to 13 residues. Germline V gene lookup returns CDR1 SNHLY and CDR2 FYNNEI. The CDR3 spells CASSETPTYEQYV. As DNA, the CDR3 is TGTGCCAGCAGTGAAACACCAACCTACGAGCAGTACGTC.

This clonotype was detected ten times or more. The chain has TRBV6-5 and TRBJ2-7; D ambiguous. CDR3 length: 17 amino acids. The V end was cut by 0 bases, the J end by 0 bases, with 15 bases between. In germline, CDR1 is MNHEY, CDR2 SVGAGI. In nucleotides, the CDR3 is TGTGCCAGCAGTTACTCAGTAGTGCCTAAAATCTCCTACGAGCAGTACGTC. It is translated as CASSYSVVPKISYEQYV.